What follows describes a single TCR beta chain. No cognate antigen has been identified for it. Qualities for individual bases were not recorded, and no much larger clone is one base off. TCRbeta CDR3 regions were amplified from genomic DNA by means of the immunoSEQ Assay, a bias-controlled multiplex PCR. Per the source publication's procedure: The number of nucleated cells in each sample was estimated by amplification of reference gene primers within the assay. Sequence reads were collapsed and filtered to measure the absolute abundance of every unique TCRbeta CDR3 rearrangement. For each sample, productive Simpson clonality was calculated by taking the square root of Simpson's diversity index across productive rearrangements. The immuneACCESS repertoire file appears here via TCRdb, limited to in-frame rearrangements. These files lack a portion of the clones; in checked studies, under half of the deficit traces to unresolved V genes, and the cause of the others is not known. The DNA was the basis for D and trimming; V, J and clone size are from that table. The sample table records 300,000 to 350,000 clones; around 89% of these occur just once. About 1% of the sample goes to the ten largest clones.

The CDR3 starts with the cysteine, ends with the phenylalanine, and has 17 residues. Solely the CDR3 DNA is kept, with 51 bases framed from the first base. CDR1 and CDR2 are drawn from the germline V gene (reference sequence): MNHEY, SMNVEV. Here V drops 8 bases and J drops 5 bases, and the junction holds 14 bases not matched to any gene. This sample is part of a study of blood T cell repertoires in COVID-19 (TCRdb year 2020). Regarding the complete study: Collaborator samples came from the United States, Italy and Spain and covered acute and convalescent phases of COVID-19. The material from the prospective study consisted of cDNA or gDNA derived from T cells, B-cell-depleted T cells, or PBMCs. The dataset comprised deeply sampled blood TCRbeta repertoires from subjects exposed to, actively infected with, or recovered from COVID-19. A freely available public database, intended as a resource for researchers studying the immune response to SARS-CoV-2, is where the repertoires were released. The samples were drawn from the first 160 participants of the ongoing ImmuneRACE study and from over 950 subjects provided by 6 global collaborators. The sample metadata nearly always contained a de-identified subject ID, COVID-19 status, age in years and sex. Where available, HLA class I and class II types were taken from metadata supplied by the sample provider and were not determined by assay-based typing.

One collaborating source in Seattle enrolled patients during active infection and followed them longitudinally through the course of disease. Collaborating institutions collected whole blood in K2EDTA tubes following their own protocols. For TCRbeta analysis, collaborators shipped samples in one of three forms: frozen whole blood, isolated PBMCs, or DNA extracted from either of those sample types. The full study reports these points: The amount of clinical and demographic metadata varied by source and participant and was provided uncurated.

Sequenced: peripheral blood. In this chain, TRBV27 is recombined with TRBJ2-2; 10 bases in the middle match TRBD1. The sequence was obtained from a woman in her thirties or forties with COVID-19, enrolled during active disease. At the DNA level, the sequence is TGTGCCAGCTCGGAGACCCAGACAGGGGGCCCGACCGGGGAGCTGTTTTTT. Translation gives CASSETQTGGPTGELFF.